The entry below describes one T cell receptor (beta chain). The antigen is not known. This record belongs to a study of cytomegalovirus exposure and HLA in healthy donors. PCR amplification relied on 60 Vbeta primers (plus 13 Jbeta primers). Method: immunoSEQ multiplex PCR; TCRdb's copy keeps in-frame clones and lacks some. Here the sample spans roughly 130,000 clones, about 8.5% being singletons. This CDR3 has 14 amino acids. Trimming took off 6 bases at V and 0 bases at J, with 9 bases between the two ends. Germline CDR1 is LNHDA and CDR2 is SQIVND (reference sequence). Study-level results: A later analysis by the authors found several of the most significant clusters apparently linked to common viral pathogens. Being indistinguishable, some V segments were excluded, TRBV6-2 and TRBV6-3 among them.

The TCR sequence derives from a man in his forties in good health and CMV-seronegative. V and J are TRBV19 and TRBJ1-5; tentative D call: TRBD1 (5 bases). Sequenced material: PBMCs. CDR3 residues: CASSGGISNQPQHF. CDR3 nucleotide sequence: TGTGCCAGTAGCGGGGGGATTAGCAATCAGCCCCAGCATTTT.